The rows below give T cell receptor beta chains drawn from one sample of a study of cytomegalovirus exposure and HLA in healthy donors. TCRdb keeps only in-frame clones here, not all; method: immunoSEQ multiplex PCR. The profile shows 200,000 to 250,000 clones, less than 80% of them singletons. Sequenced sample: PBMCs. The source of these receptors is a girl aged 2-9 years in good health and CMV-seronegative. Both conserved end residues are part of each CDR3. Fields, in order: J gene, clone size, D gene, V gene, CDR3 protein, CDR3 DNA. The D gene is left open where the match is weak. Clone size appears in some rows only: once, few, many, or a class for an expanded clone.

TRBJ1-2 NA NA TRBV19 CASSPSRRVQGYTF TGTGCCAGTAGTCCCTCCCGGAGGGTCCAGGGCTACACCTTC
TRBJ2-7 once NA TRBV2 CASSEALQSSYEQYF TGTGCCAGCAGTGAAGCACTACAAAGCTCCTACGAGCAGTACTTC
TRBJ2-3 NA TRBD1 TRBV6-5 CASSYTGQGGADTQYF TGTGCCAGCAGTTACACCGGACAGGGTGGCGCAGATACGCAGTATTTT
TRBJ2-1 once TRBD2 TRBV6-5 CASSYPGGVVWFF TGTGCCAGCAGTTACCCCGGGGGGGTAGTCTGGTTCTTC
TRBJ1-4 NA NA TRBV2 CASRGGAANEKLFF TGTGCCAGCAGGGGAGGGGCAGCTAATGAAAAACTGTTTTTT
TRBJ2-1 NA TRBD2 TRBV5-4 CASSKGTSGASYNEQFF TGTGCCAGCAGCAAGGGGACTAGCGGGGCCTCCTACAATGAGCAGTTCTTC
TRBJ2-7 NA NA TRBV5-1 CASSPRTAFTYEQYF TGCGCCAGCAGCCCCCGGACAGCCTTCACCTACGAGCAGTACTTC
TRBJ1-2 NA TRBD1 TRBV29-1 CSVVKRQGRLDDYGYTF TGCAGCGTTGTGAAACGACAGGGGCGATTGGATGACTATGGCTACACCTTC
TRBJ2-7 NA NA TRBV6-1 CASSDRVNYEQYF TGTGCCAGCAGTGACAGGGTGAACTACGAGCAGTACTTC
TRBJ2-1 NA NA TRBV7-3 CASSLGGIDEQFF TGTGCCAGCAGCTTAGGGGGCATAGATGAGCAGTTCTTC
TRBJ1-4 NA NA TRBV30 CAWRGTGIGEKLFF TGTGCCTGGAGGGGAACAGGGATTGGGGAAAAACTGTTTTTT
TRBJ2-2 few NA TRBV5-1 CASSLGEHRELFF TGCGCCAGCAGCTTGGGGGAGCACAGGGAGCTGTTTTTT
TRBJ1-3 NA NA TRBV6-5 CASSRGGTGNTIYF TGTGCCAGCAGTAGGGGAGGAACTGGAAACACCATATATTTT
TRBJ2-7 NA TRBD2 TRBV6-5 CASRTTGGGYYEQYF TGTGCCAGCAGGACGACCGGGGGGGGTTACTACGAGCAGTACTTC
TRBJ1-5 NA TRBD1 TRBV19 CATTSRQGAFNQPQHF TGTGCCACCACAAGCCGACAGGGGGCCTTCAATCAGCCCCAGCATTTT
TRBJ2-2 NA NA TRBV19 CASSLGDGELFF TGTGCCAGTAGTCTCGGGGACGGGGAGCTGTTTTTT
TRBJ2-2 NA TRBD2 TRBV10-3 CAISTSGRRAGELFF TGTGCCATCAGTACTAGCGGGAGGAGGGCCGGGGAGCTGTTTTTT
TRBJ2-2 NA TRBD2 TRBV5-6 CASSSLWGRAANTGELFF TGTGCCAGCAGCTCTCTTTGGGGGAGGGCTGCGAACACCGGGGAGCTGTTTTTT
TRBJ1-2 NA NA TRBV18 CASSDTGNYGYTF TGTGCCAGCTCAGATACAGGGAACTATGGCTACACCTTC
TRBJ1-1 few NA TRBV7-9 CASSFQGRDTEAFF TGTGCCAGCAGCTTCCAGGGGCGTGACACTGAAGCTTTCTTT
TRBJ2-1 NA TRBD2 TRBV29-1 CSVDRDYHNEQFF TGCAGCGTGGACCGGGACTACCACAATGAGCAGTTCTTC
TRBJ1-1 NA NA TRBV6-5 CASSFQSGTHTEAFF TGTGCCAGCAGTTTTCAATCAGGAACGCACACTGAAGCTTTCTTT
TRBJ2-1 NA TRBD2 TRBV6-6 CATGSGVSSYNEQFF TGTGCCACGGGTAGCGGGGTAAGCTCCTACAATGAGCAGTTCTTC
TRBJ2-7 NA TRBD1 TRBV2 CASVRQGYEQYF TGTGCCAGCGTAAGACAGGGTTACGAGCAGTACTTC
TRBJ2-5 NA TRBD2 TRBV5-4 CASSFSGGIQETQYF TGTGCCAGCAGCTTTAGCGGGGGGATTCAAGAGACCCAGTACTTC
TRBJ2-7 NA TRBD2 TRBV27 CASSRLGLAGGPYEQYF TGTGCCAGCAGCCGCCTTGGACTAGCGGGAGGGCCCTACGAGCAGTACTTC
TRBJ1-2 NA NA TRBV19 CASSPAYRVGGYTF TGTGCCAGTAGTCCGGCTTACAGGGTGGGAGGCTACACCTTC
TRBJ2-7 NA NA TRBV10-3 CAIRSGTGLYEQYF TGTGCCATCAGAAGCGGGACAGGCCTTTACGAGCAGTACTTC
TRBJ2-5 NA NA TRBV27 CASSYVWGTGQETQYF TGTGCCAGCAGTTACGTTTGGGGGACTGGGCAAGAGACCCAGTACTTC
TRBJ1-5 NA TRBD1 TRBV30 CAWSVTQGTYSNQPQHF TGTGCCTGGAGTGTGACACAGGGGACATATAGCAATCAGCCCCAGCATTTT
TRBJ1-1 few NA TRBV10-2 CASSQENTEAFF TGCGCCAGCAGCCAGGAGAACACTGAAGCTTTCTTT
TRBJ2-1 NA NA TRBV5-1 CASSLVGGEQFF TGCGCCAGCAGCTTAGTGGGGGGTGAGCAGTTCTTC
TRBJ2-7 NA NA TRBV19 CASSNPLAGRDEQYF TGTGCCAGTAGTAACCCCCTCGCAGGGCGCGACGAGCAGTACTTC
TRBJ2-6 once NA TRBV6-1 CASSPFFSRANVLTF TGTGCCAGCAGCCCCTTCTTCTCTAGGGCCAACGTCCTGACTTTC
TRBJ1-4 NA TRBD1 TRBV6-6 CASNQGATNEKLFF TGTGCCAGCAACCAGGGGGCAACTAATGAAAAACTGTTTTTT
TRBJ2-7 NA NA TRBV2 CASSSAYEQYF TGTGCCAGCAGTTCCGCCTACGAGCAGTACTTC
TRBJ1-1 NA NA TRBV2 CASSGETGSVFF TGTGCCAGCAGCGGGGAAACCGGGTCGGTTTTCTTT
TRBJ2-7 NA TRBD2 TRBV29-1 CSVVGRRGGTYEQYF TGCAGCGTTGTCGGACGGCGCGGGGGGACCTACGAGCAGTACTTC
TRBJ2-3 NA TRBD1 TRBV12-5 CASGRQGPDTQYF TGTGCTAGTGGTCGACAGGGTCCAGATACGCAGTATTTT
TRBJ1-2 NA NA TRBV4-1 CASSQDAGRGYTF TGCGCCAGCAGCCAAGACGCAGGGAGGGGCTACACCTTC
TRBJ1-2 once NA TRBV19 CASSIPGHSYGYTF TGTGCCAGTAGTATACCGGGACACAGCTATGGCTACACCTTC
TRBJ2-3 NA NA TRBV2 CASDAGARRSTDTQYF TGTGCCAGCGACGCAGGGGCGCGCCGAAGCACAGATACGCAGTATTTT
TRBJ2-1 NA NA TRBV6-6 CASSYSSRELGEQFF TGTGCCAGCAGTTACTCGTCCAGGGAACTCGGTGAGCAGTTCTTC
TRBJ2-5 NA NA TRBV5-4 CASSLDREGETQYF TGTGCCAGCAGCTTGGACAGGGAGGGAGAGACCCAGTACTTC
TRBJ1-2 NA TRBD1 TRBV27 CASSLWAGGNYGYTF TGTGCCAGCAGTTTATGGGCAGGGGGCAACTATGGCTACACCTTC
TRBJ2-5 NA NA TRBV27 CASSFSRKETQYF TGTGCCAGCAGTTTTTCGCGGAAAGAGACCCAGTACTTC
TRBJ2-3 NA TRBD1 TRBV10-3 CALKGQSDTQYF TGTGCCCTAAAGGGACAGTCAGATACGCAGTATTTT
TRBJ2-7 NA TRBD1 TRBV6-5 CASSYSGQGLGYEQYF TGTGCCAGCAGTTACTCGGGACAGGGTCTAGGGTACGAGCAGTACTTC